The T cell receptor beta chain under discussion was sequenced for a study of T cells in localized non-small cell lung cancer. General study findings and limits: Clonality of T cells reached its maximum in uninvolved adjacent lung, surpassing tumor. The study linked higher blood T cell density to longer overall survival.

CDR1 and CDR2 (germline): SGHVS, FQNEAQ. The V segment lost 4 bases and the J segment 1 base; nucleotides outside the gene matches: 5. The CDR3 has 17 amino acids. With regard to this clone: Its antigen is undetermined.

The repertoire was sequenced with immunoSEQ multiplex PCR; TCRdb's copy has only in-frame clones and lacks some. The sample includes over 15,000 clones, approximately 89% of them seen just once. This TCR came from a male donor at least 60 years old with stage II lung adenocarcinoma. The sample in question was peripheral blood mononuclear cells, obtained before any cancer treatment. This sequence joins TRBV7-8 and TRBJ1-5; 12 bases match TRBD1. In DNA form, the CDR3 reads TGTGCCAGCAGCTCGGGACAGGGGGCCGGGAGCAATCAGCCCCAGCATTTT. This gives the protein CASSSGQGAGSNQPQHF. Full variable domain (rest looked up from reference TRBV7-8 and TRBJ1-5): GAGVSQSPRYKVAKRGQDVALRCDPISGHVSLFWYQQALGQGPEFLTYFQNEAQLDKSGLPSDRFFAERPEGSVSTLKIQRTQQEDSAVYLCASSSGQGAGSNQPQHFGDGTRLSIL.